Following are 20 T cell receptor beta chains from one sample sequenced in a study of T cell changes during pregnancy in multiple sclerosis. Here immunoSEQ multiplex PCR was the method, and the copy in TCRdb shows in-frame clones only, minus some. This sample yields about 51,000 clones, of which just over 90% are seen a single time; approximately 1.9% belongs to the top ten. The input for sequencing was peripheral blood, taken in the second trimester of pregnancy. These receptor sequences come from a female donor with multiple sclerosis, enrolled in a pregnancy study.

The gene calls are TRBV28 and TRBJ1-2; 9 bases align to TRBD1. CDR1 and CDR2 from the germline V gene are MDHEN and SYDVKM. J gave up 4 bases and V 5 bases, and 5 bases lay outside the gene matches. There are 14 residues in the CDR3. As DNA, the CDR3 is TGTGCCAGCAGTCCGACAGGGGGACGCTATGGCTACACCTTC. Its translation is CASSPTGGRYGYTF.

V usage is TRBV5-6 and J usage is TRBJ1-1; 7 bases line up with TRBD1. The V segment lost 0 bases and the J segment 3 bases; nucleotides outside the gene matches: 5. This CDR3 has 15 amino acids. The V gene's germline CDR1 is SGHDT and CDR2 YYEEEE. CDR3 nucleotide sequence: TGTGCCAGCAGCTTGGAGGCCAGGGGGGACACTGAAGCTTTCTTT. It specifies CASSLEARGDTEAFF.

The genes are TRBV11-3 and TRBJ2-1; 8 bases fit TRBD2. Germline V lookup: CDR1 SGHNT, CDR2 YENEEA. V lost 1 base and J lost 3; bases outside the gene matches: 5. The CDR3 sequence is 16 residues long. CDR3 in amino acids: CASSLVTGGLYNEQFF. For the CDR3, the DNA is TGTGCCAGCAGCTTAGTCACGGGAGGGCTCTACAATGAGCAGTTCTTC.

The chain joins TRBV5-5 to TRBJ2-7; TRBD1 agrees at 9 bases. There are 15 residues in the CDR3. V trimming: 4 bases; J trimming: 6 bases; junction bases outside the gene matches: 11. The germline gives CDR1 SGHKS, CDR2 YYEKEE (reference sequence). The CDR3 sequence is CASSTGGIMLSEQYF. The DNA for the CDR3 is TGTGCCAGCAGCACAGGGGGCATAATGTTGAGCGAGCAGTACTTC.

The chain is built from TRBV27 and TRBJ2-1, with 12 bases matching TRBD1. V lost 4 bases to trimming and J lost 9 bases; unmatched junction nucleotides: 4. CDR1 MNHEY and CDR2 SMNVEV come from the germline V gene (reference sequence). The CDR3 contains 14 residues. CDR3 sequence: CASSSGTGGIEQFF. The CDR3, as DNA: TGTGCCAGCAGTTCCGGGACAGGGGGCATTGAGCAGTTCTTC.

This chain connects TRBV6-1 to TRBJ1-5; 8 positions match TRBD1. Per the germline V gene, CDR1 is MNHNS and CDR2 is SASEGT. After removal of 0 bases from V and 4 bases from J, the junction contained 11 bases not matched to a gene. The CDR3 has 18 residues. This chain's CDR3 is CASSEARVWGQENQPQHF. DNA of the CDR3: TGTGCCAGCAGTGAAGCGCGGGTTTGGGGACAGGAGAATCAGCCCCAGCATTTT.

Here the CDR3 reads CASSDLGATGNTIYF. In DNA form, the CDR3 reads TGTGCCAGCAGTGATCTAGGGGCTACTGGAAACACCATATATTTT. V is TRBV25-1 and J is TRBJ1-3; the D gene is possibly TRBD1 (5 bases). The CDR3 runs 15 residues. V lost 3 bases and J 2 bases, leaving 11 bases between the germline ends. Germline lookup yields CDR1 MGHDK and CDR2 SYGVNS.

This chain uses TRBV6-6 with TRBJ1-5, with 11 bases identical to TRBD1. Germline V gene sequence: CDR1 MNHNY, CDR2 SVGAGI (reference sequence). The CDR3 loop spans 14 amino acids. The ends lost 6 bases at V and 7 bases at J; junction bases unmatched: 5. This CDR3 reads CASSGQGAGQPQHF. The CDR3 bases are TGTGCCAGCAGCGGACAGGGGGCGGGCCAGCCCCAGCATTTT.

The V call is TRBV2, the J call TRBJ2-7; no definite D call. The CDR3 contains 17 residues. Germline CDR1 SNHLY, CDR2 FYNNEI. V shed 8 bases and J shed 4 bases, with 27 bases lying between them. Written as DNA, the CDR3 is TGTGCCAGCCGCAAACTAAACCAGATTCCCTCTTTGTACGAGCAGTACTTC. Its translation is CASRKLNQIPSLYEQYF.

The J gene is TRBJ2-3, the V gene TRBV4-3; TRBD2 is a possible D gene (6 bases). The V gene lost 0 bases and the J gene lost 0 bases, with 13 bases spanning the gap. This CDR3 has 17 amino acids. Germline lookup yields CDR1 LGHNA and CDR2 YSLEER. CDR3: CASSQDSDYFSTDTQYF. CDR3 coding DNA: TGCGCCAGCAGCCAAGATTCGGACTACTTCAGCACAGATACGCAGTATTTT.

The chain couples TRBV9 to TRBJ2-5, with a weak D call TRBD2 (5 bases). V dropped 0 bases and J dropped 5 bases, with 8 bases sitting between them. CDR1 and CDR2 (germline): SGDLS, YYNGEE. The CDR3 is 13 amino acids. For the CDR3, the DNA is TGTGCCAGCAGCGTAGGATCGGGGGAGACCCAGTACTTC. The encoded protein is CASSVGSGETQYF.

This chain connects TRBV27 to TRBJ1-5; D perhaps matches TRBD1 (6 bases). Germline CDR1 MNHEY, CDR2 SMNVEV (reference sequence). V dropped 6 bases and J dropped 6 bases, with 18 bases sitting between them. The CDR3 runs to 15 residues. The CDR3 DNA sequence: TGTGCCAGCAGGAAAACAGGGTCCCTAAGTCAGCCCCAGCATTTT. Translating it yields CASRKTGSLSQPQHF.

The chain joins TRBV9 to TRBJ1-2, with a weak D call TRBD1 (5 bases). Germline lookup yields CDR1 SGDLS and CDR2 YYNGEE. The CDR3 length is 15 residues. V shed 4 bases and J shed 6 bases, with 19 bases lying between them. CDR3 DNA: TGTGCCAGCAGCTCCCCCGCAGGGATGATTCATGGCTACACCTTC. Residues: CASSSPAGMIHGYTF.

V gene TRBV28 combines with J gene TRBJ2-1; D is unclear. The germline V and J ends were trimmed by 5 bases and 7 bases, with 9 bases remaining between them. From germline, CDR1 is MDHEN and CDR2 SYDVKM. This CDR3 is built from 12 residues. The CDR3 reads CASSVSLNEQFF. CDR3 coding DNA: TGTGCCAGCAGTGTTAGCCTAAATGAGCAGTTCTTC.

V gene TRBV4-2 combines with J gene TRBJ1-4; 12 nucleotides align to TRBD1. J was trimmed by 5 bases and V by 2 bases; bases with no gene match: 6. CDR3 size: 17 residues. Germline V gene sequence: CDR1 LGHNA, CDR2 YNFKEQ. The CDR3 bases are TGTGCCAGCAGCCAATGGGACAGGGGGCTGGAGAATGAAAAACTGTTTTTT. It specifies CASSQWDRGLENEKLFF.

The chain links TRBV18 to TRBJ2-3; TRBD1 is a possible D gene (5 bases). Germline CDR1 KGHSH, CDR2 LQKENI. Deletions cut 3 bases from V and 0 bases from J, with 16 bases between. CDR3 length equals 17 residues. This CDR3 is CASSPGDSAFSTDTQYF. In DNA, the CDR3 is TGTGCCAGCTCACCGGGTGACAGCGCCTTTAGCACAGATACGCAGTATTTT.

The chain employs TRBV30 and TRBJ2-2, with 7 bases lining up with TRBD1. Germline V gene data show CDR1 as GTSNPN and CDR2 as SVGIG (reference sequence). The ends lost 2 bases at V and 7 bases at J; junction bases unmatched: 7. This CDR3 spans 14 amino acids. DNA for the CDR3: TGTGCCTGGAGTCTTGGACAGGACGACGGGGAGCTGTTTTTT. Translation gives CAWSLGQDDGELFF. Drawing the rest from reference TRBV30 and TRBJ2-2, the complete variable domain is SQTIHQWPATLVQPVGSPLSLECTVEGTSNPNLYWYRQAAGRGLQLLFYSVGIGQISSEVPQNLSASRPQDRQFILSSKKLLLSDSGFYLCAWSLGQDDGELFFGEGSRLTVL.

The V gene is TRBV4-3, the J gene TRBJ2-7; 12 bases match TRBD2. From germline, CDR1 is LGHNA and CDR2 YSLEER. This CDR3 is built from 17 residues. The junction had 5 bases not matched to a gene; V was cut back by 0 bases and J by 2 bases. The CDR3 coding sequence is TGCGCCAGCAGCCAAGATGGGAGGACTAGCGGGGCCTACGAGCAGTACTTC. Residues: CASSQDGRTSGAYEQYF.

The chain is built from TRBV18 and TRBJ1-2; a possible D gene is TRBD1 (5 bases). Germline CDR1 KGHSH, CDR2 LQKENI. The CDR3 covers 14 residues. The V and J ends lost 1 base and 8 bases respectively, with 14 bases between them. The CDR3: CASSPLREMWGYTF. Here the CDR3 DNA reads TGTGCCAGCTCACCACTCAGGGAAATGTGGGGCTACACCTTC.

The gene calls are TRBV2 and TRBJ2-3; a weak D match, TRBD1 (5 bases). V gave up 7 bases and J gave up 2 bases, with 13 bases separating them. The CDR3 sequence is 14 residues long. The germline CDR1 and CDR2 sequences are SNHLY and FYNNEI. CDR3 nucleotides: TGTGCCAGCATCCGTACAGGCAACACAGATACGCAGTATTTT. This codes for CASIRTGNTDTQYF.